This T cell receptor (beta chain) was captured by sequencing in a study of response to subunit inactivated influenza vaccine (dated by TCRdb to between 2018 and 2020). Context from the whole study: To follow how T cells responded to a trivalent subunit inactivated influenza vaccine, the researchers relied on deep quantitative profiling of the T cell receptor repertoire. The investigation overall reported the following: The authors proposed that each seasonal influenza vaccination may bring in only a limited number of new T cells.

On this clonotype: The antigen it recognizes is unknown. No base qualities exist here, and no much larger clone lies one base off it.

CDR1 and CDR2 are drawn from the germline V gene: ENHRY, SYGVKD. The CDR3 goes from the cysteine to the phenylalanine over 13 residues. Only the CDR3 DNA is retained, 39 bases long and in frame from the first base. A distance of 15 bases separates the germline ends of V and J, which lose 10 bases and 5 bases respectively. Libraries were made using RT-PCR. Sequencer: Illumina HiSeq 2500. TCRdb ran its own pipeline on the public reads, namely fastp trimming at Q25 and MiXCR clone calling, and kept in-frame beta chains. Identical CDR3 proteins give one entry, which carries the most common genes and DNA. The sample includes about 580,000 distinct CDR3 sequences, with 12% to 15% observed a single time. Clones ranked in the top ten supply over 8.5% of the sample.

This TCR was sampled from a man in his fifties or sixties who received an inactivated influenza vaccine. Donor details come from another sample of the same person, matched by shared clones. This specimen consisted of PBMCs from blood, obtained roughly 12 days after vaccination. The rearranged chain carries TRBV10-3 and TRBJ2-1; the D segment could be TRBD1, given 5 matching bases. The CDR3 reads CATRGAPDNEQFF. The sequenced DNA: TGTGCCACCCGTGGGGCACCGGACAATGAGCAGTTCTTC.